The entry below gives a single T cell receptor beta chain sequence along with its context. Antigen unknown. This sample is part of a study of T cells in Graves' hyperthyroidism and ophthalmopathy. Study results and caveats: Ophthalmopathy onset followed model prediction by a median about seven months. Through a model of 13 V-J features, ophthalmopathy was separated from stable hyperthyroidism.

The investigators amplified TCR beta CDR3 regions from RNA transcripts. HTBI primers drove first-round RT-PCR of the TCR CDR3. Using its own MiXCR run on the multiplex PCR reads, TCRdb lists one record per CDR3 protein. The sample has a few hundred thousand distinct CDR3 sequences, 15% to 20% seen once. Ophthalmopathy patients all had a Clinical Activity Score of at least 3, a NOSPECS grade of at least 4 and disease under 3 months old. Lactation, pregnancy, other autoimmune disease or uncontrolled infection excluded patients. Trimming removed 7 bases at V and 4 bases at J, with 5 bases between. The CDR3 length is 11 residues. Germline V gene data show CDR1 as MNHNS and CDR2 as SASEGT.

The clonotype was recovered from a woman in her 30s with Graves' ophthalmopathy. The chain employs TRBV6-1 and TRBJ2-4; D is uncertain. Sequencing was performed on blood. CDR3 nucleotides: TGTGCCAGCACCGTAAAAAACATTCAGTACTTC. Protein sequence: CASTVKNIQYF.